The 29 T cell receptor beta chains below all came from one sample that was sequenced in a study of T cell responses to AZD1222 COVID-19 vaccine. Profiling relied on immunoSEQ multiplex PCR, and the TCRdb table lists in-frame clones only, not all of them. Here the sample spans some 86,000 clones, around 80% being singletons. Sequencing was performed on peripheral blood, taken on day 0 of AZD1222 vaccination. The receptor source for this set is an adult in good health.

The chain uses TRBV7-2 and TRBJ2-3, with TRBD2 matching 11 bases. Germline values: CDR1 SGHTA, CDR2 FQGNSA. The trim removed 5 bases at V and 4 bases at J, leaving 11 bases unmatched. The CDR3 totals 17 residues. CDR3 protein: CASSADLLAGVPDTQYF. In DNA form, the CDR3 reads TGTGCCAGCAGCGCTGACCTACTAGCGGGAGTTCCAGATACGCAGTATTTT.

This CDR3 is CASSPAGSTYEQYF. Written as DNA, the CDR3 is TGTGCCAGCAGCCCCGCGGGTTCCACCTACGAGCAGTACTTC. The chain recombines TRBV6-5 with TRBJ2-7, with D possibly TRBD2 on 5 matching bases. The CDR3 is 14 amino acids. Trimming removed 6 bases at V and 2 bases at J, with 14 bases between. Germline V gene lookup returns CDR1 MNHEY and CDR2 SVGAGI.

The chain recombines TRBV7-6 with TRBJ1-3, with 8 bases aligning to TRBD1. Per the germline V gene, CDR1 is SGHVS and CDR2 is FNYEAQ. The CDR3 spans 15 residues. Trimming at V came to 1 base and at J to 4 bases, leaving 3 bases not matched to a gene. The CDR3 sequence is CASSLGTGPGNTIYF. CDR3 nucleotide sequence: TGTGCCAGCAGCTTAGGGACAGGGCCCGGAAACACCATATATTTT.

The chain links TRBV5-1 to TRBJ2-5; D may be TRBD1 (5 bases). Germline CDR1 reads SGHRS; CDR2 reads YFSETQ. CDR3 length: 16 amino acids. With 0 bases removed from V and 4 bases from J, the gap between germline ends came to 16 bases. The CDR3 sequence: CASSLAPAGWGETQYF. The CDR3 nucleotides read TGCGCCAGCAGCTTGGCCCCGGCAGGGTGGGGAGAGACCCAGTACTTC.

This clone has just a few counts. This chain connects TRBV27 to TRBJ2-7; tentatively, D is TRBD1 (6 bases). V dropped 7 bases and J dropped 7 bases, with 17 bases sitting between them. The length of the CDR3 is 13 residues. The germline V gene has CDR1 MNHEY and CDR2 SMNVEV (reference sequence). The CDR3 DNA sequence: TGTGCCAGCAAGGGCAGGGGCAGTGGAGAGCAGTACTTC. Translating it yields CASKGRGSGEQYF.

The chain employs TRBV18 and TRBJ2-7; D gene ambiguous. The CDR3 is made up of 14 amino acids. Trimming left V 6 bases short and J 3 bases short, with 15 bases between. From germline, CDR1 is KGHSH and CDR2 LQKENI. The CDR3 reads CASSQGQKGYEQYF. In DNA, the CDR3 is TGTGCCAGCTCCCAAGGCCAGAAGGGCTACGAGCAGTACTTC.

The chain recombines TRBV11-3 with TRBJ2-1; 7 bases line up with TRBD2. V was clipped by 4 bases and J by 3 bases; unmatched bases: 6. Germline CDR1 SGHNT, CDR2 YENEEA. The CDR3 loop spans 15 amino acids. CDR3 sequence (DNA): TGTGCCAGCAGCTCCGGGACTATAGGCTACAATGAGCAGTTCTTC. It encodes CASSSGTIGYNEQFF.

The gene calls are TRBV11-2 and TRBJ1-1; 10 bases are a match to TRBD1. Germline V gene data show CDR1 as SGHAT and CDR2 as FQNNGV. The junction had 6 bases not matched to a gene; V was cut back by 7 bases and J by 7 bases. The CDR3 is 13 residues long. This CDR3 is CASKGQGNGEAFF. The CDR3 DNA reads TGTGCCAGCAAGGGACAGGGGAACGGTGAAGCTTTCTTT.

This clone was detected once. This chain uses TRBV9 with TRBJ1-4; TRBD1 agrees at 7 bases. CDR3 size: 19 residues. Germline CDR1 SGDLS, CDR2 YYNGEE. The V gene end was trimmed by 2 bases and the J gene end by 3 bases; junction bases not matched to a gene: 16. The CDR3 nucleotides are TGTGCCAGCAGCGTCCGCTCAACAGGGGCGGGGGCGGCTAATGAAAAACTGTTTTTT. This gives the protein CASSVRSTGAGAANEKLFF.

This clone was seen more than once but under ten times. The chain uses TRBV11-2 and TRBJ2-7, with TRBD2 matching 11 bases. Per germline, CDR1 SGHAT and CDR2 FQNNGV. The CDR3 is 15 amino acids. Trimming took 2 bases from V and 3 from J; bases not matched to a gene: 3. DNA for the CDR3: TGTGCCAGCAGCTTACTAGCGGGAGGCTTCTACGAGCAGTACTTC. This sequence encodes CASSLLAGGFYEQYF.

J is TRBJ2-4 and V is TRBV15; D gene uncertain. The CDR3 runs 14 residues. CDR1 is LNHNV, CDR2 YYDKDF, per germline (reference sequence). V gave up 1 base and J gave up 0 bases, with 4 bases separating them. CDR3 bases: TGTGCCACCAGCAGAGCCGTAGCCAAAAACATTCAGTACTTC. This codes for CATSRAVAKNIQYF.

V usage is TRBV6-5 and J usage is TRBJ2-7, with 11 positions matching TRBD1. Germline V gene sequence: CDR1 MNHEY, CDR2 SVGAGI. Losses at the gene ends were 6 bases for V and 6 bases for J; bases not matched to a gene: 7. This CDR3 spans 14 amino acids. DNA for the CDR3: TGTGCCAGCAGGCCCGGGACAGGGGGGCTCGAGCAGTACTTC. Its translation is CASRPGTGGLEQYF.

This chain links TRBV6-5 with TRBJ1-3; weak D call: TRBD1 (5 bases). Trimming left V 6 bases short and J 2 bases short, with 8 bases between. Germline V gene sequence: CDR1 MNHEY, CDR2 SVGAGI. The CDR3 has 13 amino acids. The CDR3 nucleotides read TGTGCCAGCAGCAGGGAAGCTGGAAACACCATATATTTT. This encodes CASSREAGNTIYF.

This chain links TRBV6-6 with TRBJ2-1; D remains unclear. Germline loops: CDR1 MNHNY, CDR2 SVGAGI (reference sequence). The CDR3 is made up of 12 amino acids. The V gene lost 7 bases and the J gene lost 8 bases, with 12 bases spanning the gap. The CDR3: CASKSPSYEQFF. In nucleotides, the CDR3 is TGTGCCAGCAAAAGTCCCTCTTATGAGCAGTTCTTC.

The rearrangement joins TRBV6-5 to TRBJ2-2; 7 bases fit TRBD2. The CDR3 extends over 16 amino acids. Germline loops: CDR1 MNHEY, CDR2 SVGAGI. With 1 base clipped from V and 7 bases from J, the junction kept 9 bases outside the gene matches. The CDR3 sequence is CASSYLKAGEDGELFF. Here the CDR3 DNA reads TGTGCCAGCAGTTACTTAAAGGCGGGAGAGGACGGGGAGCTGTTTTTT.

The V call is TRBV18, the J call TRBJ2-1, with D perhaps assigned TRBD1 or TRBD2 (5 bases each). The V end lost 3 bases, the J end lost 4 bases, and 16 bases lay between the germline ends. Germline CDR1 is KGHSH and CDR2 is LQKENI. The CDR3 contains 16 residues. The CDR3, as DNA: TGTGCCAGCTCACCTCCTGGGGGAGACCTGTACAATGAGCAGTTCTTC. Its translation is CASSPPGGDLYNEQFF.

The V and J genes are TRBV11-2 and TRBJ1-2; D is undetermined. The CDR3 spans 17 residues. V lost 1 base to trimming and J lost 2 bases, with 17 bases between them. Germline V gives CDR1 SGHAT, CDR2 FQNNGV. Here the CDR3 reads CASSLVREGGRNYGYTF. The CDR3, as DNA: TGTGCCAGCAGCTTAGTTCGGGAGGGAGGTCGGAACTATGGCTACACCTTC.

The gene calls are TRBV9 and TRBJ2-1; tentative D call: TRBD2 (6 bases). Germline-derived CDR1 and CDR2 are SGDLS and YYNGEE. The CDR3 has 15 residues. Trimming took 0 bases from V and 8 from J, leaving 15 bases between them. The CDR3 nucleotides are TGTGCCAGCAGCGTAGTGGCGGGAAGTGTGCATGAGCAGTTCTTC. This translates into CASSVVAGSVHEQFF.

CDR3 amino acids: CATSDRTSGGPDTQYF. Written as DNA, the CDR3 is TGTGCCACCAGTGATAGGACTAGCGGGGGGCCAGATACGCAGTATTTT. The rearrangement joins TRBV24-1 to TRBJ2-3; 14 bases fit TRBD2. The CDR3 has 16 amino acids. CDR1 is KGHDR, CDR2 SFDVKD, per germline. J gave up 4 bases and V 3 bases, and 2 bases lay outside the gene matches.

This clone has only a few counts. The chain carries TRBV6-1 and TRBJ1-6, with no clear D. Trimming left V 2 bases short and J 7 bases short, with 9 bases between. Germline loops: CDR1 MNHNS, CDR2 SASEGT. This CDR3 has 14 amino acids. The CDR3 DNA reads TGTGCCAGCAGTGAAATGGGCAACAATTCACCCCTCCACTTT. Translating it yields CASSEMGNNSPLHF.

This clone showed up just a few times. The V call is TRBV30, the J call TRBJ1-2; D remains ambiguous. Deletions cut 2 bases from V and 4 bases from J, with 11 bases between. Germline V gene lookup returns CDR1 GTSNPN and CDR2 SVGIG (reference sequence). The CDR3 is 13 residues long. This CDR3 is CAWSTLSSYGYTF. Here the CDR3 DNA reads TGTGCCTGGAGTACCCTTTCTTCCTATGGCTACACCTTC.

CDR3 coding DNA: TGTGCCAGCAGTGAAAATAGCTATGGCTACACCTTC. Translating it yields CASSENSYGYTF. The chain carries TRBV6-1 and TRBJ1-2; D unclear. V lost 2 bases, J lost 4 bases, and 5 bases lay in between. CDR3 length: 12 residues. Germline V CDR1 and CDR2: MNHNS, SASEGT.

V is TRBV5-4 and J is TRBJ2-7; tentative D call: TRBD2 (7 bases). The V and J ends lost 4 bases and 2 bases respectively, with 22 bases between them. The CDR3 extends over 17 amino acids. From germline, CDR1 is SGHNT and CDR2 YYREEE (reference sequence). In DNA, the CDR3 is TGTGCCAGCAGCAAGAACGTCGGGGGGCGAGCGGCCTACGAGCAGTACTTC. As protein: CASSKNVGGRAAYEQYF.

The chain carries TRBV5-1 and TRBJ2-3; 13 nucleotides align to TRBD2. The V gene's germline CDR1 is SGHRS and CDR2 YFSETQ. V dropped 3 bases and J dropped 2; count of bases not matched to a gene: 6. This CDR3 has 17 amino acids. The CDR3 nucleotides are TGCGCCAGCAGCTCCGGACTAGCGGGGGTTGACACAGATACGCAGTATTTT. This sequence encodes CASSSGLAGVDTDTQYF.

The chain employs TRBV19 and TRBJ2-5; 12 nucleotides agree with TRBD2. The CDR3 spans 16 residues. CDR1 and CDR2 from the germline V gene are LNHDA and SQIVND (reference sequence). The junction had 7 bases not matched to a gene; V was cut back by 3 bases and J by 5 bases. CDR3 DNA sequence: TGTGCCAGTAGTATCCCTAGCGGGGGGGGGTCGGAGACCCAGTACTTC. Translating it yields CASSIPSGGGSETQYF.

This clone appeared a single time. This chain joins TRBV5-1 and TRBJ1-2; D is ambiguous. Trimming took 5 bases from V and 7 from J, leaving 18 bases between them. The CDR3 is 14 residues long. Germline CDR1 reads SGHRS; CDR2 reads YFSETQ. CDR3 DNA sequence: TGCGCCAGCAGTAGCGGGGAAGCTCGCCGTGGCTACACCTTC. Translated: CASSSGEARRGYTF.

The V call is TRBV6-1, the J call TRBJ1-4; D perhaps matches TRBD1 (6 bases). Germline V gene lookup returns CDR1 MNHNS and CDR2 SASEGT. CDR3 size: 16 residues. The V end was cut by 3 bases, the J end by 6 bases, with 17 bases between. The DNA for the CDR3 is TGTGCCAGCAGTGAGGTTTTGGGGGGCGCAGATGAAAAACTGTTTTTT. The encoded protein is CASSEVLGGADEKLFF.

V gene TRBV7-9 combines with J gene TRBJ1-1; TRBD1 might be the D (6 bases). The CDR3 runs to 14 residues. V lost 4 bases and J 4 bases, leaving 13 bases between the germline ends. In germline, CDR1 is SEHNR, CDR2 FQNEAQ (reference sequence). For the CDR3, the DNA is TGTGCCAGCAGCTCGAGGGGGGCGGCCACTGAAGCTTTCTTT. It yields the protein CASSSRGAATEAFF. The complete variable domain, with remaining parts taken from reference TRBV7-9 and TRBJ1-1, reads DTGVSQNPRHKITKRGQNVTFRCDPISEHNRLYWYRQTLGQGPEFLTYFQNEAQLEKSRLLSDRFSAERPKGSFSTLEIQRTEQGDSAMYLCASSSRGAATEAFFGQGTRLTVV.

The count of this clone is one. V gene TRBV27 combines with J gene TRBJ1-1; 7 positions match TRBD1. From germline, CDR1 is MNHEY and CDR2 SMNVEV (reference sequence). After removal of 0 bases from V and 4 bases from J, the junction contained 2 bases not matched to a gene. This CDR3 has 14 amino acids. The CDR3 is CASSLSPGGTEAFF. CDR3 DNA sequence: TGTGCCAGCAGTTTATCGCCAGGGGGCACTGAAGCTTTCTTT.